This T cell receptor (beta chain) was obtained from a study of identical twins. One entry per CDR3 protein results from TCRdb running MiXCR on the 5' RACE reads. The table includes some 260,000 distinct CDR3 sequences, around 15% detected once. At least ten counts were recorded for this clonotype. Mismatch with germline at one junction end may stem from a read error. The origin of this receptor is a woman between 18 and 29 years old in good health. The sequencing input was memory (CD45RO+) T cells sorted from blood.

The CDR3 here is CASSYWAGSYSEQFF. CDR3 DNA sequence: TGTGCCAGCAGTTACTGGGCGGGGAGTTACAGTGAGCAGTTCTTC. The chain recombines TRBV6-5 with TRBJ2-1; the D gene is possibly TRBD2 (6 bases). CDR1 is MNHEY and CDR2 is SVGAGI in the germline V gene. CDR3 length equals 15 residues.